This T cell receptor beta chain was captured by sequencing in a study of human T cells and chemical hapten exposure. About the study: Predominantly women, the patients had alopecia areata, totalis or universalis.

V shed 2 bases and J shed 6 bases, with 15 bases lying between them. CDR3 length: 15 residues. CDR1 is KGHSH and CDR2 is LQKENI in the germline V gene. Time point indicated: patch test 3, about 24 weeks after DPC sensitization. Treatment described: therapeutic diphenylcyclopropenone sensitization with weekly scalp DPC. TCRdb reprocessed the RACE reads via MiXCR and lists one record per CDR3 protein. Of about 190,000 distinct CDR3 sequences detected, approximately 24% appear once; the ten largest clones hold 2% to 2.5%. The specimen was whole blood, collected in connection with sensitization to the hapten diphenylcyclopropenone (DPC). The sequence was obtained from a woman between 35 and 50 years old with alopecia areata. Some clones in this sample may be carry-over from other donors' samples. The chain carries TRBV18 and TRBJ2-3; D may be TRBD2 (5 bases). In DNA form, the CDR3 reads TGTGCCAGCTCACCATCCCTGGCGCCGGGGGATACGCAGTATTTT. It translates to CASSPSLAPGDTQYF.